This T cell receptor beta chain is from a study of cytomegalovirus exposure and HLA in healthy donors. General observations from the study: In an earlier analysis, in some 540 donors, most V segments appeared productive either ~87% or ~30% of the time. Sequence variants that were highly shared formed a cluster that was likely a sequencing artifact. Further analysis was carried out later, and it showed several of the most significant clusters appearing linked to common viral pathogens.

PCR involved 60 Vbeta and 13 Jbeta primers. TCRdb keeps only in-frame clones here, not all; method: immunoSEQ multiplex PCR. The sample lists approximately 100,000 clones, about 80% occurring once. Germline V CDR1 and CDR2: SGDLS, YYNGEE. CDR3 size: 12 residues. The V and J ends lost 4 bases and 3 bases respectively, with 4 bases between them. In this sample, this clone turned up a few times. The target antigen is unknown. J is TRBJ2-2 and V is TRBV9; no firm D call. The receptor was isolated from a man aged 45-65 years in good health and CMV-seropositive. Sequencing was carried out using PBMCs. CDR3 sequence (DNA): TGTGCCAGCAGCCCCGACACCGGGGAGCTGTTTTTT. The encoded protein is CASSPDTGELFF.